This TCR beta chain was captured in a study of T cells in localized non-small cell lung cancer. Study-level findings and limits: Only one tumor region was sequenced, so heterogeneity remains possible. Increased T cell density in blood showed an association with longer overall survival.

This table comes from immunoSEQ multiplex PCR, and its TCRdb copy is limited to in-frame clones, with some not included. The sample includes 17,000 or so clones, about 83% of them seen just once. CDR3 size: 14 residues. The V gene lost 2 bases and the J gene lost 9 bases, with 11 bases spanning the gap. Germline values: CDR1 ENHRY, CDR2 SYGVKD. Worth noting for this clone: Its antigen is not identified.

The origin of this receptor is a male donor older than 55 with stage III lung adenocarcinoma. Sequencing was performed on peripheral blood, taken before any cancer treatment. V and J are TRBV10-3 and TRBJ1-6, with D possibly matching TRBD1 (5 bases). The CDR3 DNA is TGTGCCATCAGTGAGGTTCGCGGGGGTTCACCCCTCCACTTT. This gives the protein CAISEVRGGSPLHF.